This TCR beta chain was found in a study of control samples from healthy donors and cancer patients. The CDR3 is made up of 16 amino acids. Germline CDR1 is MNHEY and CDR2 is SVGEGT. V lost 5 bases to trimming and J lost 0 bases, with 14 bases between them. Using immunoSEQ multiplex PCR, the repertoire was profiled, and TCRdb retains in-frame clones only, with some absent. Of 65,000 to 100,000 clones listed, 75% to 95% are singletons. The chain recombines TRBV6-2 or TRBV6-3 with TRBJ1-5; no definite D call. The sequence was obtained from a man in his forties or fifties in good health. Sequencing was carried out using blood. CDR3 DNA sequence: TGTGCCAGCAGTCCCTGGACGGCTTATAGCAATCAGCCCCAGCATTTT. Protein product: CASSPWTAYSNQPQHF.